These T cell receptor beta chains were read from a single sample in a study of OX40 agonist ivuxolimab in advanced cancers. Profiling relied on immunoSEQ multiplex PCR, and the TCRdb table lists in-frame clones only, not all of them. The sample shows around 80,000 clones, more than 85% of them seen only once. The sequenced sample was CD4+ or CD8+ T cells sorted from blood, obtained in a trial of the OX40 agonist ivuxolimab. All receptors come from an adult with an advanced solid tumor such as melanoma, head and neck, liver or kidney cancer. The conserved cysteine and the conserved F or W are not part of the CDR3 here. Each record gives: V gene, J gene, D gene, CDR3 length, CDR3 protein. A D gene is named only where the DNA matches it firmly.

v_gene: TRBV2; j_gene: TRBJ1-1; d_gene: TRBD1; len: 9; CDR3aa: ARRQGPEAF
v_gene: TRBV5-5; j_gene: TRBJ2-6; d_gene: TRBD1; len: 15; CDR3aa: ASSRDSLNSGANVLT
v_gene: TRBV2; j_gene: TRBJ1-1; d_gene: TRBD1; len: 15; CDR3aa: ASSEGLTGGGGPEAF
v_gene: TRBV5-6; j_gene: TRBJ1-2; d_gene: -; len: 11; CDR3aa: ASSLPADRGYT
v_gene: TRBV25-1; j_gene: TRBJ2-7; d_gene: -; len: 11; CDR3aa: ASSAEWGYEQY
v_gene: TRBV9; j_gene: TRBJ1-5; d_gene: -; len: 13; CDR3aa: ASSAQGVGNQPQH
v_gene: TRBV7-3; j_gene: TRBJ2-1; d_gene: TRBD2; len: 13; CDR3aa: ASSLTSGRHNEQF
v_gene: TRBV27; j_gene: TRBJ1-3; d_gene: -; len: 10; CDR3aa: ASRGQGHHLY
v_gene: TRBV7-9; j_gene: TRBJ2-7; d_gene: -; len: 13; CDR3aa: ASSFRGGGTYEQY
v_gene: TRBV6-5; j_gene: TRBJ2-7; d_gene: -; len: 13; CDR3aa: ASSYSGPISYEQY
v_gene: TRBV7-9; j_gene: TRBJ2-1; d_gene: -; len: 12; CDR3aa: ASSLFQGDNEQF
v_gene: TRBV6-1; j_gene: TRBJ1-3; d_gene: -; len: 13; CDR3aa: ASSDAPGRGNTIY
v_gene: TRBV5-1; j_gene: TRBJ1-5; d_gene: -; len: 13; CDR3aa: ASSLDVDPNQPQH
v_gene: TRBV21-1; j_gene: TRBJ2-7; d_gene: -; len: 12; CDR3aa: ASSKRTESHEQY
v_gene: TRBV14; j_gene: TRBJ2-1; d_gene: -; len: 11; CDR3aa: ASSPKDRGWQF
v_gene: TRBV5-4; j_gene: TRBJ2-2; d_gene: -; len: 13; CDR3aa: ASSLASGITGELF
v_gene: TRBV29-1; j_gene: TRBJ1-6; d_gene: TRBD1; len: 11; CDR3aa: SVQTGESSPLH